These 24 T cell receptor beta chains share one sample of origin, sequenced in a study of shared clonotypes between healthy human individuals. The protocol was immunoSEQ multiplex PCR, while the TCRdb copy is restricted to in-frame clones and leaves out a portion. The sample consists of 950,000 to 1,300,000 clones, around 75% of them appearing once. The sequencing input was memory CD4+ T cells sorted from blood. Subset denoted: CD45RA-negative fraction. These receptors were collected from a young man in good health.

The chain combines TRBV7-9 with TRBJ1-2; D gene unclear. The CDR3 length is 12 residues. The V gene lost 2 bases and the J gene lost 7 bases, with 8 bases spanning the gap. Looked up from germline, CDR1 is SEHNR and CDR2 is FQNEAQ (reference sequence). CDR3 sequence reads: CASSLNWSGYTF. The CDR3 nucleotides are TGTGCCAGCAGCTTAAATTGGAGTGGCTACACCTTC.

V and J are TRBV5-4 and TRBJ2-3; 11 bases agree with TRBD2. The CDR3 contains 18 residues. Trimming removed 2 bases from V and 6 bases from J; junction bases left unmatched: 14. Germline V gives CDR1 SGHNT, CDR2 YYREEE (reference sequence). In DNA form, the CDR3 reads TGTGCCAGCAGCTTCCCACCTCTCGCTAGCGGGAGGAAGGATACGCAGTATTTT. It translates to CASSFPPLASGRKDTQYF.

In its sample, this clone was seen a few times. V gene TRBV5-1 combines with J gene TRBJ1-1; 7 bases line up with TRBD1. Per the germline V gene, CDR1 is SGHRS and CDR2 is YFSETQ. The CDR3 spans 14 residues. V shed 4 bases and J 3 bases; nucleotides not matched to a gene: 6. In nucleotides, the CDR3 is TGCGCCAGCAGCCCCGGGACAGAGTACACTGAAGCTTTCTTT. It yields the protein CASSPGTEYTEAFF.

V and J are TRBV9 and TRBJ1-3; D is ambiguous. The CDR3 sequence is 16 residues long. Per the germline V gene, CDR1 is SGDLS and CDR2 is YYNGEE. The V and J ends lost 2 bases and 0 bases respectively, with 12 bases between them. The DNA of the CDR3 is TGTGCCAGCAGCGTTTTACCCCATAGCTCTGGAAACACCATATATTTT. This gives the protein CASSVLPHSSGNTIYF.

DNA for the CDR3: TGCGCCAGCAGCTTACTACCGGGACAGGGCTACAATGAGCAGTTCTTC. Protein: CASSLLPGQGYNEQFF. V and J are TRBV5-1 and TRBJ2-1; 9 nucleotides match TRBD1. This CDR3 is 16 amino acids long. Germline loops: CDR1 SGHRS, CDR2 YFSETQ. The J segment lost 3 bases and the V segment lost 2 bases, leaving 6 bases of the junction unmatched.

This chain links TRBV6-5 with TRBJ1-6; no clear D. Per the germline V gene, CDR1 is MNHEY and CDR2 is SVGAGI. V dropped 2 bases and J dropped 6 bases, with 5 bases sitting between them. The length of the CDR3 is 13 residues. The CDR3 region has the DNA TGTGCCAGCAGTTACCGGTTTAATTCACCCCTCCACTTT. It encodes CASSYRFNSPLHF.

The V gene is TRBV7-2, the J gene TRBJ1-5; D is ambiguous. Germline CDR1 SGHTA, CDR2 FQGNSA. This CDR3 has 12 residues. The V end lost 1 base, the J end lost 10 bases, and 8 bases lay between the germline ends. CDR3 nucleotide sequence: TGTGCCAGCAGCTTAGGGGTTGATCCCCAGCATTTT. It specifies CASSLGVDPQHF.

This rearrangement joins TRBV5-1 to TRBJ2-3; 8 bases are a match to TRBD2. The CDR3 loop spans 16 amino acids. V dropped 4 bases and J dropped 5; count of bases not matched to a gene: 12. Germline CDR1 reads SGHRS; CDR2 reads YFSETQ. CDR3 coding DNA: TGCGCCAGCAGCGGAACCTCCGGGACTAGAGTAGATACGCAGTATTTT. Its translation: CASSGTSGTRVDTQYF.

J is TRBJ2-7 and V is TRBV18; D not certain. V was cut by 3 bases and J by 12 bases, with 9 bases left in between. The germline V gene encodes CDR1 KGHSH and CDR2 LQKENI. The CDR3 is 10 residues long. CDR3 DNA: TGTGCCAGCTCACCCCGGGCAGGGTACTTC. This translates into CASSPRAGYF.

There are a few counts of this clone. The chain links TRBV11-3 to TRBJ2-1; a possible D gene is TRBD2 (6 bases). The germline V and J ends were trimmed by 0 bases and 5 bases, with 8 bases remaining between them. This CDR3 region has 14 residues. CDR1 and CDR2 from the germline V gene are SGHNT and YENEEA. The CDR3 DNA reads as TGTGCCAGCAGCTTAGACCGGGGGAACAATGAGCAGTTCTTC. Amino acids: CASSLDRGNNEQFF.

The chain couples TRBV4-1 to TRBJ1-3; D is possibly TRBD1 (5 bases). Trimming removed 0 bases from V and 7 bases from J, with 10 bases in between. Per the germline V gene, CDR1 is MGHRA and CDR2 is YSYEKL. This CDR3 comprises 14 residues. CDR3 protein: CASSQEVRGNTIYF. The CDR3 DNA reads TGCGCCAGCAGCCAAGAGGTGCGGGGGAACACCATATATTTT.

The CDR3 bases are TGTGCCAGCAGCTTTACTAGTGGAGCCTACGAGCAGTACTTC. Translating gives CASSFTSGAYEQYF. The chain recombines TRBV11-2 with TRBJ2-7; D may be TRBD2 (5 bases). Between the trimmed V and J ends, which lost 3 bases and 2 bases, there was a span of 11 bases. The CDR3 spans 14 residues. In germline, CDR1 is SGHAT, CDR2 FQNNGV.

CDR3 loop: CASSFGQPQHF. The CDR3 DNA is TGTGCCAGCAGTTTTGGACAGCCCCAGCATTTT. V usage is TRBV27 and J usage is TRBJ1-5; D is unclear. The germline V and J ends were trimmed by 3 bases and 7 bases, with 4 bases remaining between them. The CDR3 contains 11 residues. Germline CDR1 and CDR2: MNHEY and SMNVEV (reference sequence).

The chain is built from TRBV4-1 and TRBJ1-2; no clear D gene. The CDR3 covers 15 residues. Germline V gene lookup returns CDR1 MGHRA and CDR2 YSYEKL. V was trimmed by 4 bases and J by 6 bases, leaving 18 bases between them. CDR3 bases: TGCGCCAGCAGCCGGACCCTCTCTGTGAGGGATGGCTACACCTTC. This codes for CASSRTLSVRDGYTF.

This sequence joins TRBV5-6 and TRBJ2-7; D not certain. Deletions cut 4 bases from V and 6 bases from J, with 11 bases between. Per germline, CDR1 SGHDT and CDR2 YYEEEE. The CDR3 is 12 amino acids. CDR3 sequence (DNA): TGTGCCAGCAGCGGTGTAGGGTTCGAGCAGTACTTC. It translates to CASSGVGFEQYF.

Here the CDR3 reads CASSIDLSSYEQYF. The DNA for the CDR3 is TGTGCCAGCAGCATCGACCTTAGCTCCTACGAGCAGTACTTC. V gene TRBV6-5 combines with J gene TRBJ2-7; D gene unclear. The CDR3 is made up of 14 amino acids. The germline V and J ends were trimmed by 6 bases and 0 bases, with 12 bases remaining between them. CDR1 MNHEY and CDR2 SVGAGI come from the germline V gene.

Only a few counts were recorded for this clone. This chain links TRBV10-1 with TRBJ1-3; D gene ambiguous. CDR1 is WNHNN and CDR2 is SYGVQD in the germline V gene (reference sequence). The CDR3 contains 14 residues. The V end lost 3 bases, the J end lost 0 bases, and 6 bases lay between the germline ends. The CDR3 DNA is TGCGCCAGCAGTGACCCGGCCTCTGGAAACACCATATATTTT. Its translation is CASSDPASGNTIYF.

This chain uses TRBV21-1 with TRBJ2-1. TRBV21-1 is a recognized pseudogene. The CDR3 covers 16 residues. In DNA, the CDR3 is TGTGCCAGCAGCTCTCCAGGAGAGGATAGGGACAATGAGCAGTTCTTC. Translated: CASSSPGEDRDNEQFF.

This clone was detected a few times. The gene calls are TRBV7-8 and TRBJ2-5, with 13 positions matching TRBD2. Germline assignment: CDR1 SGHVS and CDR2 FQNEAQ. The CDR3 spans 18 residues. V lost 4 bases and J lost 0; bases outside the gene matches: 8. CDR3 coding DNA: TGTGCCAGCAGCTCAGGACTAGCGGGAGATATGTACCAAGAGACCCAGTACTTC. Its protein is CASSSGLAGDMYQETQYF.

This chain joins TRBV5-4 and TRBJ2-1; 11 bases are a match to TRBD2. The CDR3 is 18 residues long. V trimming: 0 bases; J trimming: 0 bases; junction bases outside the gene matches: 5. Looked up from germline, CDR1 is SGHNT and CDR2 is YYREEE (reference sequence). CDR3 loop: CASSLALAGASSYNEQFF. The CDR3, as DNA: TGTGCCAGCAGCTTGGCACTAGCGGGGGCCAGCTCCTACAATGAGCAGTTCTTC.

This clone was counted a single time. The rearrangement links TRBV6-1 to TRBJ2-7; D might be TRBD1 (6 bases). The CDR3 contains 16 residues. Germline values: CDR1 MNHNS, CDR2 SASEGT. Trimming left V 0 bases short and J 3 bases short, with 15 bases between. CDR3 in DNA: TGTGCCAGCAGTGAAGCGTCCAGGGGCCCTTACTACGAGCAGTACTTC. Translated, it gives CASSEASRGPYYEQYF.

This sequence joins TRBV7-9 and TRBJ2-5; TRBD2 is a possible D gene (5 bases). The CDR3 has 15 residues. Trimming pared 1 base from V and 5 bases from J, leaving 14 bases between. Germline V gene lookup returns CDR1 SEHNR and CDR2 FQNEAQ (reference sequence). This chain's CDR3 is CASSLVLGSGETQYF. CDR3 DNA sequence: TGTGCCAGCAGCTTAGTACTGGGGAGTGGCGAGACCCAGTACTTC.

This clone was seen a handful of times. The chain uses TRBV6-6 and TRBJ1-1; D gene ambiguous. The germline gives CDR1 MNHNY, CDR2 SVGAGI (reference sequence). V gave up 7 bases and J gave up 6 bases, with 15 bases separating them. The CDR3 loop spans 13 amino acids. The CDR3 region has the DNA TGTGCCAGCACCAATCCTAGGACCCCTGAAGCTTTCTTT. Its translation is CASTNPRTPEAFF.

V and J are TRBV18 and TRBJ1-1, with TRBD1 as a possible D gene (5 bases). The CDR3 loop spans 14 amino acids. The germline gives CDR1 KGHSH, CDR2 LQKENI. V dropped 3 bases and J dropped 6 bases, with 14 bases sitting between them. CDR3 in amino acids: CASSPIVGAAEAFF. The CDR3 bases are TGTGCCAGCTCACCGATAGTTGGGGCGGCTGAAGCTTTCTTT.